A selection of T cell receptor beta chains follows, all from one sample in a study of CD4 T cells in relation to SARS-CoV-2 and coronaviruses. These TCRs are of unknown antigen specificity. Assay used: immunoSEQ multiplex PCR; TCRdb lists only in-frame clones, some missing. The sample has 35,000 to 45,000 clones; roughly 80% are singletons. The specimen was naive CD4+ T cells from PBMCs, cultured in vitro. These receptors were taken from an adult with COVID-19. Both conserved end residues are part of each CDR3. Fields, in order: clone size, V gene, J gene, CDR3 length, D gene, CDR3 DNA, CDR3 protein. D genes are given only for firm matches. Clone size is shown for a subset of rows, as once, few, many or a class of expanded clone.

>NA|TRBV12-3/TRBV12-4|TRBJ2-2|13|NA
TGTGCCAGCAGTTTTGGGGGAGGCGGGGAGCTGTTTTTT
CASSFGGGGELFF
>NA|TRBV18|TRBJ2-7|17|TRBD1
TGTGCCAGCTCACGCAACCTACTTAACAGGGGATCCTACGAGCAGTACTTC
CASSRNLLNRGSYEQYF
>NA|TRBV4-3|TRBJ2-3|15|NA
TGCGCCAGCAGCTCCCGGAGCACGGGCACAGATACGCAGTATTTT
CASSSRSTGTDTQYF
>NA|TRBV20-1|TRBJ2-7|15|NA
TGCAGTGCTAGTCTCACGGGACGGGAACCCTACGAGCAGTACTTC
CSASLTGREPYEQYF
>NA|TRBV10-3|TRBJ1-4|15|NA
TGTGCCATCAGTGATGGGAGGGGGAAGAATGAAAAACTGTTTTTT
CAISDGRGKNEKLFF
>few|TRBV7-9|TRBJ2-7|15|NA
TGTGCCAGCAGCTTAGGCCCAGGGGTTGCGGACGAGCAGTACTTC
CASSLGPGVADEQYF
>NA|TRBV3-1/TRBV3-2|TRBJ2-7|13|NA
TGTGCCAGCAGCCAAGATCAGGAAGGGCAGCGGTACTTC
CASSQDQEGQRYF
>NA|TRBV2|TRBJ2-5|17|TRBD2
TGTGCCAGCAGCCCGGGGACTAGCGGGAGGGCCGTAGAGACCCAGTACTTC
CASSPGTSGRAVETQYF
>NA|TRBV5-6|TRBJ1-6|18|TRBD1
TGTGCCAGCAGCGGACGACCCGGCAGGGGGTCCCTAGGATCACCCCTCCACTTT
CASSGRPGRGSLGSPLHF
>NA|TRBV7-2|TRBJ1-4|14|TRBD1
TGTGCCAGCAGCCTCGGGACAGGGCTTGAAAAACTGTTTTTT
CASSLGTGLEKLFF
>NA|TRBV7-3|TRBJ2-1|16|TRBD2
TGTGCCAGCAGCCCCAGAGCGGGAGGGCCGTACAATGAGCAGTTCTTC
CASSPRAGGPYNEQFF
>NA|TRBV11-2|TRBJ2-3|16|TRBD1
TGTGCCAGCAGCTTCGGGGACAGGGGAACGGGCGATACGCAGTATTTT
CASSFGDRGTGDTQYF
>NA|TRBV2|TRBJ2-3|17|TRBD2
TGTGCCAGCAGTGAACCCCGACTAGCGGGAGGGCGAGATACGCAGTATTTT
CASSEPRLAGGRDTQYF
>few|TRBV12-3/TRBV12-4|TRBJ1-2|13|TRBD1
TGTGCCAGCAGCCTCGGACAGGGCAATGGCTACACCTTC
CASSLGQGNGYTF
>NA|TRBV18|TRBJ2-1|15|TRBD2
TGTGCCAGCTCACCTCAAGAGACTAGCGTAACTGAGCAGTTCTTC
CASSPQETSVTEQFF
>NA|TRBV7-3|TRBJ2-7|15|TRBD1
TGTGCCAGCAGCTTAACGTTGACAGGGGGCTACGAGCAGTACTTC
CASSLTLTGGYEQYF
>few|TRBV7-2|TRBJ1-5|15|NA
TGTGCCAGCAGCTTAGACCAAGGGACCAATCAGCCCCAGCATTTT
CASSLDQGTNQPQHF
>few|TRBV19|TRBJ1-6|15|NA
TGTGCCAGTAGCCCAGCCCTAGGGGTTAATTCACCCCTCCACTTT
CASSPALGVNSPLHF
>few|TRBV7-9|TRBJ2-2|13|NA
TGTGCCACCGACGGAGGGTTTACCGGGGAGCTGTTTTTT
CATDGGFTGELFF
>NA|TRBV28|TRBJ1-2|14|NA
TGTGCCAGCAGCCAAACAACCGCTTACTATGGCTACACCTTC
CASSQTTAYYGYTF
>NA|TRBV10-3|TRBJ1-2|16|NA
TGTGCCATCAGTGAAGTACGGGGGGGGGCTGACTATGGCTACACCTTC
CAISEVRGGADYGYTF
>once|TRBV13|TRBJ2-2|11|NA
TGTGCCAGTGCTGTGGCCGGGGAGCTGTTTTTT
CASAVAGELFF
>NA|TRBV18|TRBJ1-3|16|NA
TGTGCCAGCTCACCCTCGAGCCCGAGCTCTGGAAACACCATATATTTT
CASSPSSPSSGNTIYF
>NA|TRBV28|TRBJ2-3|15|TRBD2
TGTGCCAGCACGACTAGCGGGAGGGCCCTAGATACGCAGTATTTT
CASTTSGRALDTQYF
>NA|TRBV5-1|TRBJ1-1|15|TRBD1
TGCGCCAGCAGCTTGGAGGACAGGGGGAGCACTGAAGCTTTCTTT
CASSLEDRGSTEAFF